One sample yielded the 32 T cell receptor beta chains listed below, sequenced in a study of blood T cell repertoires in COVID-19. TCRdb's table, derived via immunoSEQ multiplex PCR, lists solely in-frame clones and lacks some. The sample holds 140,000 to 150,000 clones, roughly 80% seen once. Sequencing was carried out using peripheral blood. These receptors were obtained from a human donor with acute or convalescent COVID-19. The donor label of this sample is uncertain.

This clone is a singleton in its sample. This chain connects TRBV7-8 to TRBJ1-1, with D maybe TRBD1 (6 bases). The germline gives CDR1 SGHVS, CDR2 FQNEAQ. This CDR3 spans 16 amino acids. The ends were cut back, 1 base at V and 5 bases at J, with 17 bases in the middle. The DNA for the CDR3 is TGTGCCAGCAGCTTAGGGGCTGGGGGCTGGCCAACTGAAGCTTTCTTT. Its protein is CASSLGAGGWPTEAFF.

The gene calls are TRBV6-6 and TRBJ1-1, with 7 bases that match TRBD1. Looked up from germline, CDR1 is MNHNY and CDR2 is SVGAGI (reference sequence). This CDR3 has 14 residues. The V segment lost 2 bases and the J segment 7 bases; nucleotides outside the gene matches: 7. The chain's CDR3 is CASSYGQGVDEAFF. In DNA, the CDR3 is TGTGCCAGCAGTTACGGGCAGGGGGTTGATGAAGCTTTCTTT.

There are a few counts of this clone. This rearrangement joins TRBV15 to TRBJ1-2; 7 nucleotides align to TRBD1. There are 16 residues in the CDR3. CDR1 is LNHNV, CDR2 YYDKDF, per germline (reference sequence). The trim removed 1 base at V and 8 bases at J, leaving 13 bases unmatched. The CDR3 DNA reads TGTGCCACCAGCAGAGGGTCCCGACAGGGCCAGGGGGGCTACACCTTC. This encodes CATSRGSRQGQGGYTF.

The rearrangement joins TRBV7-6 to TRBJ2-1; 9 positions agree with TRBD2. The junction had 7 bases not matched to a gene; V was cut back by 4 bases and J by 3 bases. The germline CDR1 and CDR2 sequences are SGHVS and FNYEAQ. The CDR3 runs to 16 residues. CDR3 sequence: CASSSLASGVYNEQFF. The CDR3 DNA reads TGTGCCAGCAGCTCCCTCGCTAGCGGGGTCTACAATGAGCAGTTCTTC.

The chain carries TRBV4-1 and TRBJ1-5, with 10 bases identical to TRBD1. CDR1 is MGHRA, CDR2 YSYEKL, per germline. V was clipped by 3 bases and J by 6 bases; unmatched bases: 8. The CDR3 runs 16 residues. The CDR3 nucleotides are TGCGCCAGCAGCCAGAACCGGGACAGGGGATCTCAGCCCCAGCATTTT. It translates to CASSQNRDRGSQPQHF.

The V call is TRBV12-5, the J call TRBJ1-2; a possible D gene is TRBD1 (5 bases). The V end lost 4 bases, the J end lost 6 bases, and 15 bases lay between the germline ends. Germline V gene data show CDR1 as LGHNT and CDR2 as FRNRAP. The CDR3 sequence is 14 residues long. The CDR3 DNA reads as TGTGCTAGTGGTTCTGTAAACTCCAGGGATGGCTACACCTTC. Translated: CASGSVNSRDGYTF.

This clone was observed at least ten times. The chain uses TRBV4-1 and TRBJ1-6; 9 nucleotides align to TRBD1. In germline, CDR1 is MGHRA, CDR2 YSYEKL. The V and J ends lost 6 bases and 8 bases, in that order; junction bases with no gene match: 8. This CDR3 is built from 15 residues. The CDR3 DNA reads TGCGCCAGCAGTTACAGGGGGCAGTTGGATTCACCCCTCCACTTT. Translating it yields CASSYRGQLDSPLHF.

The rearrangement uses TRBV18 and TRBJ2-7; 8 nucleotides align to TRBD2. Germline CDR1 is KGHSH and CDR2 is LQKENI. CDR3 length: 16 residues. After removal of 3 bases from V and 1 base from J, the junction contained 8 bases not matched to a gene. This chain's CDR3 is CASSPRGGPGSYEQYF. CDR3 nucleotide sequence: TGTGCCAGCTCACCCCGCGGGGGGCCAGGGTCCTACGAGCAGTACTTC. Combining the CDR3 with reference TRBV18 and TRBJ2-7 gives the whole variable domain NAGVMQNPRHLVRRRGQEARLRCSPMKGHSHVYWYRQLPEEGLKFMVYLQKENIIDESGMPKERFSAEFPKEGPSILRIQQVVRGDSAAYFCASSPRGGPGSYEQYFGPGTRLTVT.

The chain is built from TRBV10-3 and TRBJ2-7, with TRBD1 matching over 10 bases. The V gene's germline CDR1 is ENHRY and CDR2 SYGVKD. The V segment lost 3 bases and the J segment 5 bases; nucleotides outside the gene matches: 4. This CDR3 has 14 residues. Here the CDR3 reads CAISDRQGAHEQYF. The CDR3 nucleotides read TGTGCCATCAGTGACCGACAGGGGGCCCACGAGCAGTACTTC.

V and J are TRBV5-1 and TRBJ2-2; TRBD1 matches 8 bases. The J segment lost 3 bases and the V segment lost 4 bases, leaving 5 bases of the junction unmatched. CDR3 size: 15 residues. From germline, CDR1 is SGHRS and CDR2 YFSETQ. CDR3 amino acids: CASSTGQGDTGELFF. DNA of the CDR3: TGCGCCAGCAGCACCGGACAGGGTGACACCGGGGAGCTGTTTTTT.

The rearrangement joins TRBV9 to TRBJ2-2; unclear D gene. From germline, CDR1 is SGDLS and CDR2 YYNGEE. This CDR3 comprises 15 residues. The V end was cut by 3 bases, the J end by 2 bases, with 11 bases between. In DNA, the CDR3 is TGTGCCAGCAGCGGTCAACAGCTAAACACCGGGGAGCTGTTTTTT. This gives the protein CASSGQQLNTGELFF.

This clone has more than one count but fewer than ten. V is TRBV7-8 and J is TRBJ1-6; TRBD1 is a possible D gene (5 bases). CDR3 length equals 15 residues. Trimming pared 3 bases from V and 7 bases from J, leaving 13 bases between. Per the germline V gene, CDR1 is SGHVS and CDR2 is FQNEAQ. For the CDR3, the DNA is TGTGCCAGCAGCTTCGAGAGCGGGGGGAATTCACCCCTCCACTTT. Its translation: CASSFESGGNSPLHF.

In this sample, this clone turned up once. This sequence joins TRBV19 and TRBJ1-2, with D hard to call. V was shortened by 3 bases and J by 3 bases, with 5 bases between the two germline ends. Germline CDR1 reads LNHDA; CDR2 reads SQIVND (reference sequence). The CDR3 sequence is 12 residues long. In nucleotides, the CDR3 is TGTGCCAGTAGTATGGACTACTATGGCTACACCTTC. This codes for CASSMDYYGYTF.

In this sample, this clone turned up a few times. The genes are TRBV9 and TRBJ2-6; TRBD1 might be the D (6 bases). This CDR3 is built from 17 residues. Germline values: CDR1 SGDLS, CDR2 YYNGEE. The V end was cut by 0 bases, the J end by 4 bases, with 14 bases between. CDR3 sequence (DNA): TGTGCCAGCAGCGTAGGTTATGGGGGCTTGGGGGCCAACGTCCTGACTTTC. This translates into CASSVGYGGLGANVLTF.

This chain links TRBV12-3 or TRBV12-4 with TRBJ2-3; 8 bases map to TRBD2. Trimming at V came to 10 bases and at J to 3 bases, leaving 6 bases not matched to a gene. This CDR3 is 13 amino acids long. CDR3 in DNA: TGTGCCACTTCCGCGGGGGGAACAGATACGCAGTATTTT. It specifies CATSAGGTDTQYF.

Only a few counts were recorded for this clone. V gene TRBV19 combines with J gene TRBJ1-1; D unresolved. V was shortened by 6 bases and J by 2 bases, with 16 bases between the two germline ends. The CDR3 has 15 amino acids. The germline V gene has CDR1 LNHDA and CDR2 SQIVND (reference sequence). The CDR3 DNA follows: TGTGCCAGTAGCCCCGGGGTCGCCCTTAACACTGAAGCTTTCTTT. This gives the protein CASSPGVALNTEAFF.

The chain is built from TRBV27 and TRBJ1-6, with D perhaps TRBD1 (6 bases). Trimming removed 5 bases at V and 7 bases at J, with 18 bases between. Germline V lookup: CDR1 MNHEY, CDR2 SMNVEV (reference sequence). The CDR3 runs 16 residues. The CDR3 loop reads CASSLPSQGKNSPLHF. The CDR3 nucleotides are TGTGCCAGCAGTCTCCCGTCACAGGGAAAAAATTCACCCCTCCACTTT.

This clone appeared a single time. CDR3 sequence reads: CASRWDRVYEQYV. CDR3 nucleotide sequence: TGTGCCAGTCGCTGGGACAGGGTCTACGAGCAGTACGTC. The gene calls are TRBV6-5 and TRBJ2-7; 9 bases align to TRBD1. The CDR3 spans 13 residues. The germline CDR1 and CDR2 sequences are MNHEY and SVGAGI. V was clipped by 9 bases and J by 3 bases; unmatched bases: 6.

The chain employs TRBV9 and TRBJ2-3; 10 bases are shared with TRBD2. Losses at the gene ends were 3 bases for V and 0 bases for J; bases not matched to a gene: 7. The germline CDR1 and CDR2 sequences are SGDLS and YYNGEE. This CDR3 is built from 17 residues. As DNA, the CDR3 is TGTGCCAGCAGCGGTAGCGGGGGGTCCTCTAGCACAGATACGCAGTATTTT. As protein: CASSGSGGSSSTDTQYF.

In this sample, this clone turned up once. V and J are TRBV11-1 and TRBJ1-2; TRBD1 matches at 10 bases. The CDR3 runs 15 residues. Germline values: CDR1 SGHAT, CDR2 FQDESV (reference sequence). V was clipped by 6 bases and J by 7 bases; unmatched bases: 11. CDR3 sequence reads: CASSPGQGHAPGYTF. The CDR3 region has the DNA TGTGCCAGCAGTCCGGGACAGGGGCATGCTCCTGGCTACACCTTC.

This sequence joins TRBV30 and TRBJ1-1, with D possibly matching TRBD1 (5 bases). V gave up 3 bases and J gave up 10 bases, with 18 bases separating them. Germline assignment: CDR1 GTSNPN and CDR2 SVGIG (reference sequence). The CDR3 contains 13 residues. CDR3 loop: CAWRTSGASRAFF. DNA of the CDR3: TGTGCCTGGAGAACAAGCGGGGCTTCAAGAGCTTTCTTT.

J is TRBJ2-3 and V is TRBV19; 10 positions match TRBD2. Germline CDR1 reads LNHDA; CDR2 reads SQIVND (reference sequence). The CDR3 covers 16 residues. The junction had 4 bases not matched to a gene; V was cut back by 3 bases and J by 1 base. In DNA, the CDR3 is TGTGCCAGTAGTATCCTGCTAGCGGGGGGCACAGATACGCAGTATTTT. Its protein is CASSILLAGGTDTQYF.

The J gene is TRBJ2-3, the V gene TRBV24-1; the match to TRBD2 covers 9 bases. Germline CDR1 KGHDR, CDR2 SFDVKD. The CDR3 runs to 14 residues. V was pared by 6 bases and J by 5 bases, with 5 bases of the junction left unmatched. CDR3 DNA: TGTGCCACCAGTCCCCGTAGCGGGGGAGATACGCAGTATTTT. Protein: CATSPRSGGDTQYF.

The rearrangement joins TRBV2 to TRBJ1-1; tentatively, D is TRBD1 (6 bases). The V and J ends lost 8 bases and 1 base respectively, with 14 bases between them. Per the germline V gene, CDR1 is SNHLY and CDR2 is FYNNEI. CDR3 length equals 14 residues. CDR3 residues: CASVGARRNTEAFF. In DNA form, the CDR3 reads TGTGCCAGCGTGGGGGCAAGGAGGAACACTGAAGCTTTCTTT.

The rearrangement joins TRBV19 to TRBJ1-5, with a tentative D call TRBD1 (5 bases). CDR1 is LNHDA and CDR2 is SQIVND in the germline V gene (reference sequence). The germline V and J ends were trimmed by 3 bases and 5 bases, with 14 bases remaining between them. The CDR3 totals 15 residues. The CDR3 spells CASSMGSGRDQPQHF. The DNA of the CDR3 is TGTGCCAGTAGTATGGGGTCAGGGAGGGATCAGCCCCAGCATTTT.

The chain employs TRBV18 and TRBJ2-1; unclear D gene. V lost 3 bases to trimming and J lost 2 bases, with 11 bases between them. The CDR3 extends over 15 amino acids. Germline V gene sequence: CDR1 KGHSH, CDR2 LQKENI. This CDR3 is CASSPTPLAYNEQFF. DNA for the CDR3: TGTGCCAGCTCACCCACACCCCTGGCCTACAATGAGCAGTTCTTC.

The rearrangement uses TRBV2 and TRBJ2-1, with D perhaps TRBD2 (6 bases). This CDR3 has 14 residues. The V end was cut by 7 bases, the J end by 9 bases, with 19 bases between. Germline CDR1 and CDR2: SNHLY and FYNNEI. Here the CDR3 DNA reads TGTGCCAGCACCCTTCAGGGCTTCGGGAGTGAGCAGTTCTTC. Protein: CASTLQGFGSEQFF.

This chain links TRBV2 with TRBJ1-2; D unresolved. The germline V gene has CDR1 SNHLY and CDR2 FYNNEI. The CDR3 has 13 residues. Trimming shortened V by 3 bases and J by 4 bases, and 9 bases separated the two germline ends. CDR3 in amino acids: CASSEEFTYGYTF. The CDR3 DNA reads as TGTGCCAGCAGTGAGGAGTTTACCTATGGCTACACCTTC.

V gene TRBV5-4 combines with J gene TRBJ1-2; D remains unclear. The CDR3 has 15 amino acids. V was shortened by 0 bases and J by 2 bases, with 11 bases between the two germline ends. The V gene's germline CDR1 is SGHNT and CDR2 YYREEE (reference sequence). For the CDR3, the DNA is TGTGCCAGCAGCTTGGCAGCCAGGCCGAACTATGGCTACACCTTC. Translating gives CASSLAARPNYGYTF.

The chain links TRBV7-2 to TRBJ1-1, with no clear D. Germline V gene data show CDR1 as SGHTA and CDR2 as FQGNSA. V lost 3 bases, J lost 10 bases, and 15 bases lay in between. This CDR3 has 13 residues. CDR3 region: CASSFSRAEGAFF. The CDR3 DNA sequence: TGTGCCAGCAGCTTTTCAAGGGCTGAGGGAGCTTTCTTT.

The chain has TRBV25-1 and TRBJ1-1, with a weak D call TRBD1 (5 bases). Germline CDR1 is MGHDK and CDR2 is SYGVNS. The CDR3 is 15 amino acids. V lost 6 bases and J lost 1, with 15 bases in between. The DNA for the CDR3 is TGTGCCAGCAGCCCCTCTTGGGGGGGGAACACTGAAGCTTTCTTT. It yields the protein CASSPSWGGNTEAFF.

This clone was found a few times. The CDR3 spells CASSRTGTEQFF. CDR3 nucleotides: TGTGCCAGCAGCCGGACAGGGACTGAGCAGTTCTTC. J is TRBJ2-1 and V is TRBV7-3, with TRBD1 matching 8 bases. From germline, CDR1 is SGHTA and CDR2 FQGTGA. Trimming removed 5 bases from V and 9 bases from J; junction bases left unmatched: 3. This CDR3 region has 12 residues.